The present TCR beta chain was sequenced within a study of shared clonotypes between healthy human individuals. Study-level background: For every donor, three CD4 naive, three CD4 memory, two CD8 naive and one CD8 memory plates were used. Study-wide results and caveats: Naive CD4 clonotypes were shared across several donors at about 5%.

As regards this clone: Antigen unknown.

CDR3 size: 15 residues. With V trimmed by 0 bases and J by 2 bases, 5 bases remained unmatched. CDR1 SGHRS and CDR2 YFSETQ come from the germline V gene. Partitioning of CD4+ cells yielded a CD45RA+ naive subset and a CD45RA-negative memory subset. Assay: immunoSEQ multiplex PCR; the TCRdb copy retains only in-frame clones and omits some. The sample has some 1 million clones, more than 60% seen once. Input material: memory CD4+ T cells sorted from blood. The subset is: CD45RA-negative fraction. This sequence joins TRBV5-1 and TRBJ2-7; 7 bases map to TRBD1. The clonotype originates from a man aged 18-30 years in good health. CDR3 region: CASSLGTGVPYEQYF. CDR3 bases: TGCGCCAGCAGCTTGGGCACAGGGGTACCCTACGAGCAGTACTTC.